This passage covers 18 T cell receptor beta chains from one sample sequenced in a study of blood T cell repertoires in COVID-19. Some clones are missing from TCRdb's copy, which holds only in-frame ones; the method was immunoSEQ multiplex PCR. Here the sample spans over 55,000 clones, around four fifths being singletons. The sequencing input was peripheral blood. These receptor sequences come from a human donor in a cohort sampled during active COVID-19.

This clone was counted once. This rearrangement joins TRBV6-5 to TRBJ2-1; TRBD1 aligns across 7 bases. The CDR3 totals 14 residues. CDR1 is MNHEY and CDR2 is SVGAGI in the germline V gene. J was trimmed by 11 bases and V by 4 bases; bases with no gene match: 11. This CDR3 is CASSSPGPRGQQFF. CDR3 DNA: TGTGCCAGCAGTTCGCCGGGACCGAGGGGGCAGCAGTTCTTC.

The chain employs TRBV10-3 and TRBJ2-5, with TRBD2 matching over 14 bases. The CDR3 length is 15 residues. Germline CDR1 is ENHRY and CDR2 is SYGVKD. V was pared by 6 bases and J by 1 base, with 1 base of the junction left unmatched. CDR3 bases: TGTGCCATCAGGGGGACTAGCGGGGGCCAAGAGACCCAGTACTTC. It translates to CAIRGTSGGQETQYF.

This sequence joins TRBV19 and TRBJ2-7, with D unclear. This CDR3 is 15 amino acids long. CDR1 and CDR2 (germline): LNHDA, SQIVND (reference sequence). Trimming pared 1 base from V and 0 bases from J, leaving 10 bases between. In nucleotides, the CDR3 is TGTGCCAGTAGTATAGGCGGCAGTAGCTCCTACGAGCAGTACTTC. Translated: CASSIGGSSSYEQYF.

This clone was seen a handful of times. In DNA, the CDR3 is TGCGCCAGCAGCCACGGGGGGCGCGGCTACGAGCAGTACTTC. Protein product: CASSHGGRGYEQYF. The gene calls are TRBV4-1 and TRBJ2-7; the D gene is possibly TRBD2 (7 bases). Germline lookup yields CDR1 MGHRA and CDR2 YSYEKL. This CDR3 is built from 14 residues. The ends were cut back, 3 bases at V and 3 bases at J, with 12 bases in the middle.

The chain has TRBV5-1 and TRBJ2-3, with 7 bases that match TRBD1. Germline trimming cut 5 bases from V and 0 bases from J; bases unmatched to any gene: 6. In germline, CDR1 is SGHRS, CDR2 YFSETQ. This CDR3 comprises 15 residues. The CDR3 sequence: CASRTTGSSTDTQYF. The CDR3 coding sequence is TGCGCCAGCAGGACGACAGGGAGTAGCACAGATACGCAGTATTTT.

Only a few counts were recorded for this clone. CDR3 coding DNA: TGCGCCAGCAGCCCTGGGACAACGGATGAGCAGTTCTTC. Protein sequence: CASSPGTTDEQFF. V usage is TRBV5-1 and J usage is TRBJ2-1, with D possibly TRBD1 on 6 matching bases. CDR3 length equals 13 residues. Germline CDR1 is SGHRS and CDR2 is YFSETQ. Deletions cut 4 bases from V and 8 bases from J, with 13 bases between.

V usage is TRBV6-5 and J usage is TRBJ2-5, with TRBD2 as a possible D gene (6 bases). The V and J ends lost 6 bases and 3 bases respectively, with 17 bases between them. The CDR3 is 15 residues long. Germline V gene sequence: CDR1 MNHEY, CDR2 SVGAGI. DNA of the CDR3: TGTGCCAGCAGCCCCGAAAGGTGGAGGGAAGAGACCCAGTACTTC. It yields the protein CASSPERWREETQYF.

The rearrangement uses TRBV24-1 and TRBJ2-2, with 7 bases lining up with TRBD2. Germline V CDR1 and CDR2: KGHDR, SFDVKD. V lost 8 bases and J lost 6; bases outside the gene matches: 8. The CDR3 has 14 amino acids. For the CDR3, the DNA is TGTGCCACCAAGTCAAGCGGGAAGGCCGGGGAGCTGTTTTTT. This sequence encodes CATKSSGKAGELFF.

The chain couples TRBV2 to TRBJ2-1; 9 bases match TRBD2. The CDR3 loop spans 17 amino acids. Looked up from germline, CDR1 is SNHLY and CDR2 is FYNNEI. The ends lost 8 bases at V and 4 bases at J; junction bases unmatched: 15. The CDR3: CASHGLAGFVGYNEQFF. In DNA form, the CDR3 reads TGTGCCAGCCACGGGCTAGCGGGATTCGTAGGATACAATGAGCAGTTCTTC.

The chain joins TRBV19 to TRBJ1-1, with D possibly matching TRBD1 (6 bases). V dropped 6 bases and J dropped 4 bases, with 6 bases sitting between them. The CDR3 covers 11 residues. CDR1 and CDR2 (germline): LNHDA, SQIVND (reference sequence). CDR3 protein: CASRDSTEAFF. The CDR3 coding sequence is TGTGCCAGTAGGGACAGCACTGAAGCTTTCTTT.

This clone has just a few counts. This chain connects TRBV29-1 to TRBJ1-1; tentatively, D is TRBD1 (5 bases). CDR3 size: 13 residues. Trimming left V 4 bases short and J 2 bases short, with 11 bases between. CDR1 is SQVTM, CDR2 ANQGSEA, per germline. CDR3 loop: CSVVRATNTEAFF. In DNA form, the CDR3 reads TGCAGCGTTGTCAGGGCTACCAACACTGAAGCTTTCTTT.

This chain links TRBV28 with TRBJ1-2; weak D call: TRBD1 (6 bases). Germline values: CDR1 MDHEN, CDR2 SYDVKM. The CDR3 is made up of 14 amino acids. Trimming stripped 6 bases from V and 2 bases from J, with 13 bases between. CDR3 in amino acids: CASSVGGGNYGYTF. CDR3 DNA sequence: TGTGCCAGCAGCGTAGGGGGGGGCAACTATGGCTACACCTTC.

The chain recombines TRBV4-3 with TRBJ2-3, with a weak D call TRBD1 (5 bases). Deletions cut 4 bases from V and 12 bases from J, with 14 bases between. The germline V gene encodes CDR1 LGHNA and CDR2 YSLEER. The CDR3 extends over 12 amino acids. As DNA, the CDR3 is TGCGCCAGCAGCCTAGATCAGGGCCTACAGTATTTT. Its protein product is CASSLDQGLQYF.

The chain joins TRBV5-1 to TRBJ2-7; 13 bases line up with TRBD2. This CDR3 contains 16 residues. CDR1 and CDR2 from the germline V gene are SGHRS and YFSETQ. J lost 10 bases, V lost 4 bases, and 14 bases had no gene match. The DNA for the CDR3 is TGCGCCAGCAGCCTTGGGACTAGCGGGGCCCTACGAGGACAGTACTTC. Translation gives CASSLGTSGALRGQYF.

This clone was counted once. The chain employs TRBV6-6 and TRBJ2-7, with D hard to call. This CDR3 is 16 amino acids long. V was pared by 5 bases and J by 0 bases, with 17 bases between. CDR1 and CDR2 (germline): MNHNY, SVGAGI (reference sequence). CDR3 bases: TGTGCCAGCAGTGCAGACCGGGTCCTAGGCTCCTACGAGCAGTACTTC. Protein sequence: CASSADRVLGSYEQYF.

The V call is TRBV5-6, the J call TRBJ2-5; D is unresolved. The CDR3 is 13 amino acids. The germline V gene has CDR1 SGHDT and CDR2 YYEEEE. Trimming removed 0 bases at V and 1 base at J, with 4 bases between. CDR3 loop: CASSLVSQETQYF. The CDR3 coding sequence is TGTGCCAGCAGCTTGGTTAGCCAAGAGACCCAGTACTTC.

V and J are TRBV4-1 and TRBJ2-2, with a tentative D call TRBD1 (6 bases). Per germline, CDR1 MGHRA and CDR2 YSYEKL. Trimming took off 1 base at V and 0 bases at J, with 12 bases between the two ends. This CDR3 is 17 amino acids long. The CDR3: CASSQGPDRTNTGELFF. The DNA for the CDR3 is TGCGCCAGCAGCCAAGGACCTGACAGGACGAACACCGGGGAGCTGTTTTTT.

This clone was observed a few times. The chain has TRBV28 and TRBJ1-5; TRBD1 agrees at 7 bases. The V segment lost 3 bases and the J segment 4 bases; nucleotides outside the gene matches: 9. The CDR3 runs to 16 residues. Germline CDR1 MDHEN, CDR2 SYDVKM. The CDR3 nucleotides are TGTGCCAGCAGTTTCAGTCGACAGGGAAGAAATCAGCCCCAGCATTTT. This sequence encodes CASSFSRQGRNQPQHF.